This T cell receptor beta chain originates from a study of blood T cell repertoires in COVID-19. Study summary: Italy, Spain and the United States were the sources of the convalescent and acute COVID-19 samples.

In the authors' methods: From reference gene primer amplification, estimates of nucleated cell counts were derived. Clones were sequenced by immunoSEQ multiplex PCR, and TCRdb holds only the in-frame ones, with some missing. Clone size and the V and J calls come from that table; the DNA yielded D and trimming. Here the sample spans about 50,000 clones, roughly 80% being singletons. The CDR3 length is 16 residues. Per germline, CDR1 MGHDK and CDR2 SYGVNS. Trimming cost V 4 bases and J 2 bases, with 18 bases left between them. Source material: peripheral blood. This TCR was recovered from a woman aged 55-70 years with acute or convalescent COVID-19. This chain joins TRBV25-1 and TRBJ2-7; the D gene is possibly TRBD2 (5 bases). The CDR3 nucleotides read TGTGCCAGCAGTGTAGCGTTCGGGATTACTACCTACGAGCAGTACTTC. This sequence encodes CASSVAFGITTYEQYF.